This TCR beta chain was sequenced for a study of cytomegalovirus exposure and HLA in healthy donors. Study information: Approximately 180 million T cells yielded some 100 million unique TCR beta sequences, as an earlier analysis found. Caucasian-associated ancestry cluster membership applied to 75% to 85% of approximately 420 genotyped donors.

Sampled while nominally healthy, donors likely had unrecorded immune exposures. Trimming took 4 bases from V and 0 from J; bases not matched to a gene: 10. The germline V gene has CDR1 LGHNA and CDR2 YNFKEQ. This CDR3 comprises 18 residues. Study-wide findings and caveats: By a later analysis, the bulk of CMV-associated TCR beta chains appeared HLA-restricted.

The study ran its PCR with 60 Vbeta and 13 Jbeta primers. The data were produced by immunoSEQ multiplex PCR, yet TCRdb's version contains in-frame clones alone and is incomplete. The data hold about 190,000 clones, with around 86% observed a single time. Of note for this clone: Its antigen is unknown.

Sample: PBMCs. This receptor was obtained from a man aged 45 to 65 in good health and CMV-seronegative. The chain uses TRBV4-2 and TRBJ1-4; the match to TRBD1 covers 8 bases. CDR3 bases: TGTGCCAGCAGCCGTCCGGGACAGGAACTTTCAACTAATGAAAAACTGTTTTTT. It specifies CASSRPGQELSTNEKLFF.